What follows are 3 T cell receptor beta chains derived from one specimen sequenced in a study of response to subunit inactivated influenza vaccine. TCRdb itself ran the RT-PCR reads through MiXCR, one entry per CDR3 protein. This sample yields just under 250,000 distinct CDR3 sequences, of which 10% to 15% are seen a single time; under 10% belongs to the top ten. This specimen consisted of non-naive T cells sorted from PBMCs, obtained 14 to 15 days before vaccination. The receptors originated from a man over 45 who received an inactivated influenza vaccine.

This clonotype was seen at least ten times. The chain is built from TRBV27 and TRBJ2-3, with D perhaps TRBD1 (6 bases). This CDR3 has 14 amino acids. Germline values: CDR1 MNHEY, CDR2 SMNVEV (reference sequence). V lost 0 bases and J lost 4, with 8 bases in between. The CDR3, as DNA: TGTGCCAGCAGTTTATCCAGGGGCCCAGATACGCAGTATTTT. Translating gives CASSLSRGPDTQYF.

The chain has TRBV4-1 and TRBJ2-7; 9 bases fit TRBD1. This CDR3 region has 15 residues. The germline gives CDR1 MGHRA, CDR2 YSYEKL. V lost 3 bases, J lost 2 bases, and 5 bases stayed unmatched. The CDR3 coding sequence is TGCGCCAGCAGCCAGGGATGGACAGGGGCCTACGAGCAGTACTTC. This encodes CASSQGWTGAYEQYF.

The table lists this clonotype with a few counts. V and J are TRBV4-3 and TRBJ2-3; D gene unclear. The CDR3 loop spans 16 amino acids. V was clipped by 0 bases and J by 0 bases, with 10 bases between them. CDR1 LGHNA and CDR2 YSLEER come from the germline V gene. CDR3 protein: CASSQEAKTSTDTQYF. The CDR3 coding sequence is TGCGCCAGCAGCCAAGAGGCCAAAACTAGCACAGATACGCAGTATTTT.